One sample yielded the 32 T cell receptor beta chains listed below, sequenced in a study. TCRdb analysed the RT-PCR reads with MiXCR anew, one entry per CDR3 protein. The sample yields about 680,000 distinct CDR3 sequences, 14% seen once. Sequencing input: memory CD4+ T cells from blood. The receptors stem from a female donor in good health, serving as a healthy control.

This clonotype was counted only a few times. The V gene is TRBV12-3 or TRBV12-4, the J gene TRBJ2-3; D is ambiguous. Trimming removed 6 bases at V and 9 bases at J, with 13 bases between. This CDR3 region has 12 residues. This CDR3 reads CASSSRIGTQYF. The CDR3 DNA reads TGTGCCAGCAGCTCTAGGATAGGGACGCAGTATTTT.

The genes are TRBV20-1 and TRBJ1-6; perhaps TRBD1 as D (5 bases). V was trimmed by 7 bases and J by 4 bases, leaving 17 bases between them. Per the germline V gene, CDR1 is DFQATT and CDR2 is SNEGSKA (reference sequence). This CDR3 has 15 residues. This chain's CDR3 is CSGQHGAGYNSPLHF. The CDR3 DNA sequence: TGCAGTGGACAGCACGGGGCAGGATATAATTCACCCCTCCACTTT.

This clonotype was recorded at least ten times. J is TRBJ1-5 and V is TRBV27; no firm D call. V was shortened by 8 bases and J by 9 bases, with 23 bases between the two germline ends. This CDR3 comprises 15 residues. CDR1 MNHEY and CDR2 SMNVEV come from the germline V gene (reference sequence). CDR3 amino acids: CASGAGQTDGGPQHF. The CDR3 nucleotides read TGTGCCAGCGGTGCCGGGCAGACCGACGGAGGGCCCCAGCATTTT.

Many counts were recorded for this clonotype. V and J are TRBV9 and TRBJ1-4; D is ambiguous. CDR3 size: 15 residues. V lost 6 bases, J lost 0 bases, and 12 bases lay in between. Germline V gene sequence: CDR1 SGDLS, CDR2 YYNGEE. The CDR3 nucleotides are TGTGCCAGCACCCCAGGAGTTACAACTAATGAAAAACTGTTTTTT. It translates to CASTPGVTTNEKLFF.

This clonotype was seen more than once but under ten times. The chain employs TRBV20-1 and TRBJ2-1; TRBD2 might be the D (5 bases). With 0 bases removed from V and 7 bases from J, the gap between germline ends came to 16 bases. This CDR3 contains 15 residues. CDR1 and CDR2 from the germline V gene are DFQATT and SNEGSKA (reference sequence). The CDR3 loop reads CSARDSVTLGNEQFF. The CDR3 bases are TGCAGTGCTAGAGATAGCGTAACTCTAGGGAATGAGCAGTTCTTC.

The genes are TRBV18 and TRBJ1-1; D is unresolved. From germline, CDR1 is KGHSH and CDR2 LQKENI. CDR3 length equals 14 residues. Trimming cost V 2 bases and J 0 bases, with 7 bases left between them. CDR3 loop: CASSPGNMNTEAFF. The CDR3 DNA follows: TGTGCCAGCTCACCAGGGAATATGAACACTGAAGCTTTCTTT.

In this sample, this clonotype turned up many times. The chain is built from TRBV5-1 and TRBJ1-1; 8 bases fit TRBD1. V shed 4 bases, J shed 6 bases, and the junction held 8 bases outside the gene matches. Looked up from germline, CDR1 is SGHRS and CDR2 is YFSETQ. CDR3 length equals 14 residues. CDR3 loop: CASSLTGGRAEAFF. The DNA of the CDR3 is TGCGCCAGCAGCCTTACAGGGGGGAGGGCTGAAGCTTTCTTT.

This clonotype has ten or more counts. This chain connects TRBV29-1 to TRBJ2-2; 7 bases agree with TRBD1. The J segment lost 4 bases and the V segment lost 7 bases, leaving 6 bases of the junction unmatched. The CDR3 is 13 residues long. The germline V gene encodes CDR1 SQVTM and CDR2 ANQGSEA. Written as DNA, the CDR3 is TGCAGCGGGGCCGGGACAGCCACCGGGGAGCTGTTTTTT. Translated, it gives CSGAGTATGELFF.

V is TRBV20-1 and J is TRBJ1-2; D is ambiguous. Germline lookup yields CDR1 DFQATT and CDR2 SNEGSKA (reference sequence). V shed 6 bases and J shed 0 bases, with 5 bases lying between them. The CDR3 runs to 11 residues. The chain's CDR3 is CSAYANYGYTF. The CDR3 DNA follows: TGCAGTGCCTATGCTAACTATGGCTACACCTTC.

This clonotype appeared a single time. This chain connects TRBV5-6 to TRBJ1-1; D is unclear. Deletions cut 2 bases from V and 0 bases from J, with 5 bases between. CDR1 SGHDT and CDR2 YYEEEE come from the germline V gene. The CDR3 covers 13 residues. This chain's CDR3 is CASSFWMNTEAFF. CDR3 nucleotides: TGTGCCAGCAGCTTCTGGATGAACACTGAAGCTTTCTTT. The whole variable domain, filled in from reference TRBV5-6 and TRBJ1-1, reads DAGVTQSPTHLIKTRGQQVTLRCSPKSGHDTVSWYQQALGQGPQFIFQYYEEEERQRGNFPDRFSGHQFPNYSSELNVNALLLGDSALYLCASSFWMNTEAFFGQGTRLTVV.

A word on this clonotype: A junction end diverges from the germline sequence, so it may reflect a read error. The chain links TRBV7-2 to TRBJ2-1, with 7 bases identical to TRBD1. CDR1 and CDR2 from the germline V gene are SGHTA and FQGNSA. The CDR3 loop spans 13 amino acids. The CDR3 DNA is TGTGCCAGCAGCGTCCCGGGACAGAACCACGAGGTCTTC. It translates to CASSVPGQNHEVF.

This clonotype was counted many times. This chain joins TRBV7-2 and TRBJ2-7; 8 nucleotides line up with TRBD1. CDR3 size: 15 residues. J was trimmed by 4 bases and V by 1 base; bases with no gene match: 6. The V gene's germline CDR1 is SGHTA and CDR2 FQGNSA. The CDR3 sequence is CASSLEPGGVYEQYF. CDR3 DNA: TGTGCCAGCAGCTTAGAACCAGGGGGCGTTTACGAGCAGTACTTC.

A remark on this clonotype: A read error may be the cause here, since a much bigger clone is one base away. The V and J genes are TRBV29-1 and TRBJ1-2; no firm D call. V lost 4 bases and J 7 bases, leaving 19 bases between the germline ends. CDR3 length: 14 residues. CDR1 is SQVTM and CDR2 is ANQGSEA in the germline V gene. DNA for the CDR3: TGCAGCGTTGCTCACGAGGGATTTGCCTCTGGCTACACCTTC. Protein sequence: CSVAHEGFASGYTF.

V gene TRBV7-3 combines with J gene TRBJ2-1, with 11 bases lining up with TRBD2. Trimming removed 4 bases from V and 3 bases from J; junction bases left unmatched: 2. This CDR3 comprises 15 residues. The germline V gene has CDR1 SGHTA and CDR2 FQGTGA. The CDR3 loop is CASSYGTSGYNEQFF. CDR3 nucleotides: TGTGCCAGCAGCTACGGGACTAGCGGCTACAATGAGCAGTTCTTC.

There are a few counts of this clonotype. CDR3 sequence reads: CASSALGTTQETQYF. The CDR3 DNA is TGCGCCAGCAGCGCCCTGGGGACTACCCAAGAGACCCAGTACTTC. The V and J genes are TRBV5-1 and TRBJ2-5; TRBD2 agrees at 7 bases. The CDR3 is 15 amino acids. The V and J ends lost 4 bases and 1 base, in that order; junction bases with no gene match: 7. Germline-derived CDR1 and CDR2 are SGHRS and YFSETQ.

This clonotype appeared many times. This chain uses TRBV12-3 or TRBV12-4 with TRBJ1-2; D remains unclear. The CDR3 has 13 residues. With 6 bases removed from V and 4 bases from J, the gap between germline ends came to 12 bases. CDR3 DNA: TGTGCCAGCAGCCGTGCCCGGAGCTATGGCTACACCTTC. Its translation is CASSRARSYGYTF.

On this clonotype itself: A clone one base away is much larger, so this may be a read error. J is TRBJ1-5 and V is TRBV5-1, with D unresolved. Germline CDR1 SGHRS, CDR2 YFSETQ. The CDR3 spans 15 residues. V lost 0 bases, J lost 0 bases, and 7 bases lay in between. CDR3 nucleotide sequence: TGCGCCAGCAGCTTGGCCCAGGCTAGCAATCAGCCCCAGCATTTT. As protein: CASSLAQASNQPQHF.

The chain links TRBV11-2 to TRBJ2-3; the match to TRBD2 covers 10 bases. Germline V CDR1 and CDR2: SGHAT, FQNNGV. J lost 5 bases, V lost 6 bases, and 14 bases had no gene match. CDR3 length equals 17 residues. The CDR3 reads CASSTAALAGVGDTQYF. CDR3 nucleotides: TGTGCCAGCAGTACCGCCGCCCTAGCGGGAGTTGGAGATACGCAGTATTTT.

The chain employs TRBV24-1 and TRBJ2-5; D assignment may be TRBD1 or TRBD2 (7 bases each). In germline, CDR1 is KGHDR, CDR2 SFDVKD. The CDR3 is made up of 15 amino acids. V gave up 4 bases and J gave up 4 bases, with 15 bases separating them. The CDR3 loop is CATSDPREGAETQYF. CDR3 nucleotide sequence: TGTGCCACCAGTGACCCTAGGGAGGGGGCAGAGACCCAGTACTTC.

This clonotype has just a few counts. The V gene is TRBV10-3, the J gene TRBJ1-3; D not certain. The V gene lost 8 bases and the J gene lost 0 bases, with 8 bases spanning the gap. The CDR3 spans 13 residues. CDR1 is ENHRY and CDR2 is SYGVKD in the germline V gene. The CDR3 loop reads CAIDSGSGNTIYF. CDR3 nucleotide sequence: TGTGCCATCGATTCGGGCTCTGGAAACACCATATATTTT.

The gene calls are TRBV7-8 and TRBJ2-5; TRBD1 matches 9 bases. There are 13 residues in the CDR3. The V gene end was trimmed by 1 base and the J gene end by 9 bases; junction bases not matched to a gene: 3. The germline V gene has CDR1 SGHVS and CDR2 FQNEAQ. Here the CDR3 reads CASSLGTGVAQYF. CDR3 nucleotides: TGTGCCAGCAGCTTAGGGACAGGGGTCGCCCAGTACTTC.

This clonotype showed up many times. CDR3 nucleotide sequence: TGTGCCAGCAGCACGGGACTCCCACCGCATGAGCAGTTCTTC. It is translated as CASSTGLPPHEQFF. The J gene is TRBJ2-1, the V gene TRBV12-3 or TRBV12-4; perhaps TRBD2 as D (6 bases). V was shortened by 6 bases and J by 8 bases, with 17 bases between the two germline ends. This CDR3 contains 14 residues.

This chain connects TRBV3-1 to TRBJ2-7, with D uncertain. V was shortened by 0 bases and J by 3 bases, with 6 bases between the two germline ends. The CDR3 spans 13 residues. Germline-derived CDR1 and CDR2 are LGHDT and YNNKEL (reference sequence). CDR3 residues: CASSQDRFYEQYF. The DNA for the CDR3 is TGTGCCAGCAGCCAAGATCGATTCTACGAGCAGTACTTC.

The rearrangement joins TRBV15 to TRBJ2-5; D is possibly TRBD1 (6 bases). Germline CDR1 and CDR2: LNHNV and YYDKDF (reference sequence). The germline V and J ends were trimmed by 1 base and 5 bases, with 11 bases remaining between them. CDR3 length: 14 residues. CDR3 in DNA: TGTGCCACCAGCAGAGCAGGGGCCGGTGAGACCCAGTACTTC. Its translation is CATSRAGAGETQYF.

Note on this clonotype: A read error may explain this, as a much larger clone is one base away. This chain joins TRBV10-2 and TRBJ1-3, with TRBD1 matching over 7 bases. The CDR3 runs 14 residues. CDR1 is WSHSY and CDR2 is SAAADI in the germline V gene. With V trimmed by 2 bases and J by 4 bases, 2 bases remained unmatched. CDR3 region: CASSETGDGNTIYF. The CDR3 nucleotides read TGCGCCAGCAGTGAGACAGGGGACGGAAACACCATATATTTT.

This clonotype was detected once. This rearrangement joins TRBV7-3 to TRBJ2-1; tentatively, D is TRBD2 (5 bases). The CDR3 sequence is 16 residues long. The germline V gene encodes CDR1 SGHTA and CDR2 FQGTGA. V shed 4 bases and J shed 9 bases, with 22 bases lying between them. For the CDR3, the DNA is TGTGCCAGCAGCTCGGGGTACCGTACGGGATTAGGTGAGCAGTTCTTC. This encodes CASSSGYRTGLGEQFF.

This clonotype was seen a handful of times. The J gene is TRBJ1-1, the V gene TRBV5-1; the D gene is possibly TRBD1 (6 bases). Per germline, CDR1 SGHRS and CDR2 YFSETQ. Deletions cut 6 bases from V and 1 base from J, with 10 bases between. The CDR3 contains 13 residues. CDR3 protein: CASKLQGNTEAFF. DNA of the CDR3: TGCGCCAGCAAACTACAGGGGAACACTGAAGCTTTCTTT.

This clonotype has at least ten counts. This rearrangement joins TRBV4-1 to TRBJ2-2; TRBD2 matches 7 bases. Germline V gene data show CDR1 as MGHRA and CDR2 as YSYEKL. The CDR3 runs 16 residues. J lost 5 bases, V lost 5 bases, and 11 bases had no gene match. CDR3 protein: CASSSPGSGITGELFF. In DNA form, the CDR3 reads TGCGCCAGCAGCTCCCCGGGAAGCGGGATAACCGGGGAGCTGTTTTTT.

This clonotype turned up a few times. The chain has TRBV6-2 or TRBV6-3 and TRBJ2-1; D is unclear. Germline V gives CDR1 MNHEY, CDR2 SVGEGT. The CDR3 totals 13 residues. V shed 4 bases and J shed 4 bases, with 8 bases lying between them. CDR3 amino acids: CASSSYGYNEQFF. DNA for the CDR3: TGTGCCAGCAGTTCGTACGGATACAATGAGCAGTTCTTC.

The chain links TRBV4-2 to TRBJ2-3; D may correspond to TRBD1 or TRBD2 (5 bases each). Germline loops: CDR1 LGHNA, CDR2 YNFKEQ. The CDR3 is made up of 18 amino acids. V lost 0 bases and J 2 bases, leaving 18 bases between the germline ends. CDR3 in DNA: TGTGCCAGCAGCCAAGATGCCCCGGGGACGCCGTACACAGATACGCAGTATTTT. Protein: CASSQDAPGTPYTDTQYF.

A few counts support this clonotype. The chain links TRBV28 to TRBJ2-7, with 8 positions matching TRBD1. Trimming cost V 6 bases and J 1 base; bases outside gene matches: 11. This CDR3 contains 16 residues. The V gene's germline CDR1 is MDHEN and CDR2 SYDVKM. The CDR3 DNA follows: TGTGCCAGCAGGCTTCGACAGGGGTTTGGGTCCTACGAGCAGTACTTC. Translating it yields CASRLRQGFGSYEQYF.

Ten or more counts support this clonotype. The rearrangement links TRBV29-1 to TRBJ2-2; D may be TRBD2 (6 bases). CDR3 size: 13 residues. V was clipped by 7 bases and J by 1 base, with 10 bases between them. Germline values: CDR1 SQVTM, CDR2 ANQGSEA. The CDR3 loop reads CSGVSGNTGELFF. The CDR3 DNA follows: TGCAGCGGTGTTAGCGGGAACACCGGGGAGCTGTTTTTT.